The sequence of this T cell receptor (beta chain) was determined in a study of T cells in Graves' hyperthyroidism and ophthalmopathy. From RNA transcripts, TCR beta CDR3 regions were amplified. Using the HTBI primer set, a first-round RT-PCR was run on the TCR CDR3. TCRdb recomputed calls from the multiplex PCR reads with MiXCR, one row per CDR3 protein. The data show 330,000 or so distinct CDR3 sequences, less than 20% seen once. This clonotype was observed many times. The antigen is unknown. The PBMCs studied were ones that came from roughly 9.4 ml fresh peripheral blood. Whole-study findings and limits: Prediction of ophthalmopathy progression came a median around 6 months pre-onset. In blood, most of the thyroid clonotypes expanded above 0.001 were also present.

Material: blood. The sequence was collected from a woman aged 40 to 55 with Graves' ophthalmopathy.

This CDR3 is CASSQGVGGNEKLFF. Here the CDR3 DNA reads TGCGCCAGCAGCCAAGGGGTCGGGGGTAATGAAAAACTGTTTTTT. The gene calls are TRBV4-1 and TRBJ1-4, with TRBD1 as a possible D gene (5 bases). V dropped 1 base and J dropped 4 bases, with 10 bases sitting between them. Looked up from germline, CDR1 is MGHRA and CDR2 is YSYEKL. CDR3 size: 15 residues.